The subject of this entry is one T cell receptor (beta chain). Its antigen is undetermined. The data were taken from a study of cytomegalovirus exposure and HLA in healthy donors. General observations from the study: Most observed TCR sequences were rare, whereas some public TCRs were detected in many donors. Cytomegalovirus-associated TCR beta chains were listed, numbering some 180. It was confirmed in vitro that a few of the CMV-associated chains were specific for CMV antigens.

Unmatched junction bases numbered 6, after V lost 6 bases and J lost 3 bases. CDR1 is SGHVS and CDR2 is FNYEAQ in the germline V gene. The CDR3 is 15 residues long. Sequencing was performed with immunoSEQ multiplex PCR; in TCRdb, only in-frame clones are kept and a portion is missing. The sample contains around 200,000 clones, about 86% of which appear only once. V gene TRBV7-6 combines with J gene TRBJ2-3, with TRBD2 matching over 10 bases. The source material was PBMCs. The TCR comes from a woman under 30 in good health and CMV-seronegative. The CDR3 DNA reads TGTGCCAGCAGGTCTAGCGGGAGAGGGACAGATACGCAGTATTTT. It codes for CASRSSGRGTDTQYF.